This T cell receptor beta chain was obtained from a study of blood T cells in healthy people across ages. A second PCR of about 6 to 12 cycles used a sample-barcoded 5' primer and a J-beta primer mix. With 12 random nucleotides, a template-switch adaptor tagged each individual cDNA molecule. Each CDR3 protein is one row after TCRdb ran MiXCR on the 5' RACE reads. The sample yields around 1.7 million distinct CDR3 sequences, 28% seen once. Study-wide results and caveats: Older age went with lower TCR beta diversity per million T cells, in a roughly linear way. Versus aged donors, long-lived donors had higher diversity and more naive CD4+ cells.

A note on this clonotype: The antigen remains undetermined.

Germline V CDR1 and CDR2: SGHVS, FQNEAQ. There are 14 residues in the CDR3. The V and J ends lost 5 bases and 5 bases, in that order; junction bases with no gene match: 9. Sequencing used blood. The sequence came from a woman in her twenties or thirties in good health. The gene calls are TRBV7-8 and TRBJ2-7; 7 positions agree with TRBD1. CDR3 nucleotide sequence: TGTGCCAGCAGCCCGGGACAGAGCTACCACGAGCAGTACTTC. The encoded protein is CASSPGQSYHEQYF. Drawing the rest from reference TRBV7-8 and TRBJ2-7, the complete variable domain is GAGVSQSPRYKVAKRGQDVALRCDPISGHVSLFWYQQALGQGPEFLTYFQNEAQLDKSGLPSDRFFAERPEGSVSTLKIQRTQQEDSAVYLCASSPGQSYHEQYFGPGTRLTVT.